A single sample gave rise to the 31 T cell receptor beta chains below, sequenced in a study of cytomegalovirus exposure and HLA in healthy donors. In the PCR, 60 Vbeta and 13 Jbeta primers were used. Libraries were prepared by immunoSEQ multiplex PCR; TCRdb keeps only in-frame clonotypes and omits some of them. Altogether about 140,000 clones are present, around 10% being singletons, with the ten largest covering 1.8%. What was sequenced was PBMCs. The receptors originated from a man between 45 and 60 years old in good health and CMV-seronegative.

V is TRBV4-2 and J is TRBJ2-1; TRBD2 matches at 7 bases. CDR3 length equals 15 residues. In germline, CDR1 is LGHNA, CDR2 YNFKEQ. Trimming removed 3 bases from V and 7 bases from J; junction bases left unmatched: 9. CDR3 bases: TGTGCCAGCAGCCAGCACACCCGGGGGGAAAATGAGCAGTTCTTC. This encodes CASSQHTRGENEQFF.

This clone was picked up a small number of times. V is TRBV5-1 and J is TRBJ2-7, with 11 bases matching TRBD2. V lost 3 bases and J lost 5; bases outside the gene matches: 4. The germline V gene encodes CDR1 SGHRS and CDR2 YFSETQ. There are 14 residues in the CDR3. CDR3 sequence reads: CASSSGLAVHEQYF. The CDR3 DNA is TGCGCCAGCAGCTCGGGACTAGCGGTCCACGAGCAGTACTTC.

This clone has a handful of counts. This chain joins TRBV10-2 and TRBJ1-1; no clear D gene. Trimming removed 6 bases at V and 4 bases at J, with 15 bases between. The CDR3 sequence is 14 residues long. Germline V gene data show CDR1 as WSHSY and CDR2 as SAAADI. Here the CDR3 reads CASRAGRLGTEAFF. The CDR3 DNA follows: TGCGCCAGCAGGGCGGGGAGGCTTGGCACTGAAGCTTTCTTT.

The gene calls are TRBV16 and TRBJ1-5, with no clear D. The V end was cut by 0 bases, the J end by 6 bases, with 12 bases between. The germline V gene encodes CDR1 KGHSY and CDR2 FQNENV. This CDR3 spans 15 amino acids. As DNA, the CDR3 is TGTGCCAGCAGCCAATCGTCCGGGTCGGGTCAGCCCCAGCATTTT. It specifies CASSQSSGSGQPQHF.

V is TRBV6-6 and J is TRBJ1-1; 10 nucleotides align to TRBD1. Germline V gene lookup returns CDR1 MNHNY and CDR2 SVGAGI (reference sequence). V was pared by 0 bases and J by 3 bases, with 4 bases of the junction left unmatched. The CDR3 has 16 amino acids. CDR3 residues: CASSYSIGTGDTEAFF. DNA of the CDR3: TGTGCCAGCAGTTACTCGATTGGGACAGGGGACACTGAAGCTTTCTTT.

This clone was picked up a small number of times. The chain joins TRBV19 to TRBJ2-5; 9 positions agree with TRBD2. The CDR3 totals 18 residues. Per germline, CDR1 LNHDA and CDR2 SQIVND (reference sequence). V was clipped by 1 base and J by 2 bases; unmatched bases: 11. Written as DNA, the CDR3 is TGTGCCAGTAGTATAGCTCCTGGTGGGGCGGGGGGGCAAGAGACCCAGTACTTC. Translating it yields CASSIAPGGAGGQETQYF.

The gene calls are TRBV9 and TRBJ2-7; D may be TRBD2 (5 bases). The CDR3 is 15 amino acids. Germline loops: CDR1 SGDLS, CDR2 YYNGEE. Trimming cost V 0 bases and J 3 bases, with 13 bases left between them. This chain's CDR3 is CASSVGNTGIYEQYF. CDR3 DNA: TGTGCCAGCAGCGTAGGGAATACGGGAATCTACGAGCAGTACTTC. The complete variable domain, with remaining parts taken from reference TRBV9 and TRBJ2-7, reads DSGVTQTPKHLITATGQRVTLRCSPRSGDLSVYWYQQSLDQGLQFLIQYYNGEERAKGNILERFSAQQFPDLHSELNLSSLELGDSALYFCASSVGNTGIYEQYFGPGTRLTVT.

This clone has only a few counts. The rearrangement joins TRBV11-2 to TRBJ1-2, with 8 bases identical to TRBD1. The J segment lost 7 bases and the V segment lost 1 base, leaving 5 bases of the junction unmatched. The CDR3 contains 14 residues. Germline CDR1 reads SGHAT; CDR2 reads FQNNGV. This CDR3 reads CASSLGQGAVGYTF. The CDR3 DNA is TGTGCCAGCAGCTTAGGGCAGGGGGCTGTTGGCTACACCTTC.

The CDR3 sequence is CASSPSYEQYF. Here the CDR3 DNA reads TGCGCCAGCAGTCCTTCCTACGAGCAGTACTTC. The chain combines TRBV5-1 with TRBJ2-7; the D is unclear. The CDR3 spans 11 residues. Germline V lookup: CDR1 SGHRS, CDR2 YFSETQ. V was cut by 5 bases and J by 1 base, with 4 bases left in between.

This sequence joins TRBV5-6 and TRBJ2-7; the D is unclear. Trimming removed 1 base at V and 3 bases at J, with 11 bases between. Germline values: CDR1 SGHDT, CDR2 YYEEEE. The length of the CDR3 is 14 residues. DNA for the CDR3: TGTGCCAGCAGCTTGTCCGCGGTCTACTACGAGCAGTACTTC. This codes for CASSLSAVYYEQYF.

This rearrangement joins TRBV7-9 to TRBJ1-2; no definite D call. CDR3 length equals 14 residues. V was clipped by 3 bases and J by 0 bases, with 8 bases between them. Germline CDR1 is SEHNR and CDR2 is FQNEAQ (reference sequence). The CDR3 is CASSLGPTNYGYTF. As DNA, the CDR3 is TGTGCCAGCAGCTTGGGCCCCACTAACTATGGCTACACCTTC.

This clone has a handful of counts. This sequence joins TRBV7-9 and TRBJ1-3; D remains unclear. This CDR3 comprises 15 residues. Germline CDR1 SEHNR, CDR2 FQNEAQ (reference sequence). Trimming removed 5 bases from V and 0 bases from J, with 11 bases in between. The chain's CDR3 is CASSHERGSGNTIYF. Here the CDR3 DNA reads TGTGCCAGCAGCCATGAGCGTGGCTCTGGAAACACCATATATTTT.

V usage is TRBV13 and J usage is TRBJ2-7; TRBD1 aligns across 10 bases. Germline CDR1 PRHDT, CDR2 FYEKMQ (reference sequence). The CDR3 has 15 amino acids. The V and J ends lost 5 bases and 4 bases, in that order; junction bases with no gene match: 8. Here the CDR3 reads CASSGYPGQGYEQYF. CDR3 nucleotides: TGTGCCAGCAGCGGGTACCCGGGACAGGGGTACGAGCAGTACTTC.

The rearrangement uses TRBV6-1 and TRBJ2-1, with TRBD2 matching over 9 bases. The J segment lost 2 bases and the V segment lost 7 bases, leaving 6 bases of the junction unmatched. CDR3 length: 15 amino acids. The germline gives CDR1 MNHNS, CDR2 SASEGT. The CDR3 DNA reads as TGTGCCAGCATCGTTGAGCGGGGGGCCTACAATGAGCAGTTCTTC. This encodes CASIVERGAYNEQFF.

This clone was seen more than once but under ten times. The chain combines TRBV4-1 with TRBJ2-1, with D hard to call. CDR3 length equals 13 residues. Deletions cut 3 bases from V and 12 bases from J, with 15 bases between. From germline, CDR1 is MGHRA and CDR2 YSYEKL. CDR3 loop: CASSQIRPTGQFF. The CDR3 DNA is TGCGCCAGCAGCCAGATTAGGCCCACGGGGCAGTTCTTC.

This clone was seen a few times. Here the CDR3 reads CSVEDENSAYEQYF. The CDR3 DNA is TGCAGCGTTGAAGATGAGAACAGTGCCTACGAGCAGTACTTC. The gene calls are TRBV29-1 and TRBJ2-7; D is uncertain. From germline, CDR1 is SQVTM and CDR2 ANQGSEA. CDR3 length: 14 amino acids. Trimming removed 0 bases at V and 2 bases at J, with 11 bases between.

The V gene is TRBV27, the J gene TRBJ1-1, with D hard to call. Germline V gene data show CDR1 as MNHEY and CDR2 as SMNVEV (reference sequence). V was trimmed by 5 bases and J by 4 bases, leaving 14 bases between them. CDR3 length: 14 residues. The DNA for the CDR3 is TGTGCCAGCAGTCCGAGCTTGACAAGCACTGAAGCTTTCTTT. Its translation is CASSPSLTSTEAFF.

This clone came up a few times. The J gene is TRBJ2-7, the V gene TRBV27; 7 nucleotides line up with TRBD1. Germline CDR1 reads MNHEY; CDR2 reads SMNVEV (reference sequence). The CDR3 spans 14 residues. J gave up 0 bases and V 4 bases, and 3 bases lay outside the gene matches. CDR3 sequence (DNA): TGTGCCAGCAGTTCCAGGGGGAGCTCCTACGAGCAGTACTTC. It is translated as CASSSRGSSYEQYF.

The CDR3 sequence is CASSRTGGTQYF. The CDR3 DNA reads TGTGCCAGCAGTCGGACCGGGGGTACGCAGTATTTT. This chain joins TRBV6-5 and TRBJ2-3; weak D call: TRBD2 (6 bases). CDR1 MNHEY and CDR2 SVGAGI come from the germline V gene. There are 12 residues in the CDR3. Trimming removed 5 bases from V and 8 bases from J, with 11 bases in between.

This clone was seen a few times. This chain joins TRBV2 and TRBJ1-4; D not resolved. Looked up from germline, CDR1 is SNHLY and CDR2 is FYNNEI. Trimming cost V 0 bases and J 8 bases, with 7 bases left between them. CDR3 length: 13 residues. The CDR3 DNA sequence: TGTGCCAGCAGTGAAGCGCCGGTGGAAAAACTGTTTTTT. It yields the protein CASSEAPVEKLFF.

The chain has TRBV29-1 and TRBJ1-1; 7 bases are a match to TRBD1. J lost 4 bases, V lost 6 bases, and 8 bases had no gene match. The germline V gene encodes CDR1 SQVTM and CDR2 ANQGSEA. The CDR3 runs 13 residues. CDR3 coding DNA: TGCAGCGTCGACAGGGACGAGGGCACTGAAGCTTTCTTT. It is translated as CSVDRDEGTEAFF.

The gene calls are TRBV5-1 and TRBJ1-6; 7 bases are a match to TRBD1. CDR1 and CDR2 from the germline V gene are SGHRS and YFSETQ. V trimming: 4 bases; J trimming: 2 bases; junction bases outside the gene matches: 3. This CDR3 is built from 15 residues. As DNA, the CDR3 is TGCGCCAGCAGCCCGGGACAGCCCTATAATTCACCCCTCCACTTT. It is translated as CASSPGQPYNSPLHF.

The chain couples TRBV10-1 to TRBJ1-1; 10 nucleotides align to TRBD1. Trimming cost V 3 bases and J 3 bases; bases outside gene matches: 4. Per the germline V gene, CDR1 is WNHNN and CDR2 is SYGVQD (reference sequence). This CDR3 has 15 residues. This CDR3 is CASSEWDRGDTEAFF. The DNA for the CDR3 is TGCGCCAGCAGTGAATGGGACAGGGGTGACACTGAAGCTTTCTTT.

In this sample, this clone turned up a few times. The chain combines TRBV7-3 with TRBJ2-6; 7 bases are a match to TRBD1. CDR3 size: 17 residues. The germline CDR1 and CDR2 sequences are SGHTA and FQGTGA. V was pared by 2 bases and J by 0 bases, with 4 bases of the junction left unmatched. Here the CDR3 reads CASSLSGTVSGANVLTF. Written as DNA, the CDR3 is TGTGCCAGCAGCTTATCCGGGACAGTCTCTGGGGCCAACGTCCTGACTTTC. Filled out from reference TRBV7-3 and TRBJ2-6, the complete variable domain reads GAGVSQTPSNKVTEKGKYVELRCDPISGHTALYWYRQSLGQGPEFLIYFQGTGAADDSGLPNDRFFAVRPEGSVSTLKIQRTERGDSAVYLCASSLSGTVSGANVLTFGAGSRLTVL.

This chain joins TRBV4-2 and TRBJ1-6; D not certain. This CDR3 has 18 residues. V shed 1 base and J shed 5 bases, with 18 bases lying between them. The germline gives CDR1 LGHNA, CDR2 YNFKEQ. The CDR3 is CASSQGVWRTEDNSPLHF. The CDR3 DNA follows: TGTGCCAGCAGCCAAGGCGTTTGGAGGACCGAGGATAATTCACCCCTCCACTTT.

V is TRBV5-4 and J is TRBJ2-7, with 11 bases aligning to TRBD2. Germline loops: CDR1 SGHNT, CDR2 YYREEE (reference sequence). V was clipped by 4 bases and J by 0 bases; unmatched bases: 6. The CDR3 extends over 16 amino acids. As DNA, the CDR3 is TGTGCCAGCAGCCCCTTAGCGGGGGGGAGCTCCTACGAGCAGTACTTC. Translating gives CASSPLAGGSSYEQYF.

The chain has TRBV5-4 and TRBJ1-2, with 7 bases aligning to TRBD1. CDR1 is SGHNT and CDR2 is YYREEE in the germline V gene (reference sequence). The CDR3 is 15 residues long. J gave up 6 bases and V 0 bases, and 8 bases lay outside the gene matches. CDR3 nucleotides: TGTGCCAGCAGCTTGGAAGGGGGCGATACAAATGGCTACACCTTC. Translated: CASSLEGGDTNGYTF.

The rearrangement uses TRBV9 and TRBJ1-6, with 10 bases identical to TRBD1. This CDR3 spans 14 amino acids. Germline V gene data show CDR1 as SGDLS and CDR2 as YYNGEE. V dropped 6 bases and J dropped 5; count of bases not matched to a gene: 2. The CDR3 reads CASTGQGDNSPLHF. As DNA, the CDR3 is TGTGCCAGCACCGGACAGGGGGATAATTCACCCCTCCACTTT.

This clone was detected only a few times. This rearrangement joins TRBV6-5 to TRBJ2-5, with 14 nucleotides matching TRBD2. Germline V lookup: CDR1 MNHEY, CDR2 SVGAGI. The ends lost 5 bases at V and 4 bases at J; junction bases unmatched: 3. The CDR3 sequence is 15 residues long. The CDR3 loop is CASSLGLAGVETQYF. CDR3 in DNA: TGTGCCAGCAGTCTGGGACTAGCGGGAGTAGAGACCCAGTACTTC.

This clone showed up just a few times. This chain links TRBV6-1 with TRBJ2-3, with D possibly being TRBD2 (6 bases). Germline V lookup: CDR1 MNHNS, CDR2 SASEGT. CDR3 length: 15 amino acids. Trimming removed 8 bases at V and 1 base at J, with 16 bases between. The CDR3: CASHYYGSGTDTQYF. In DNA form, the CDR3 reads TGTGCCAGCCACTATTACGGGAGTGGCACAGATACGCAGTATTTT.

This chain joins TRBV6-1 and TRBJ1-6; 7 nucleotides align to TRBD1. The CDR3 length is 14 residues. Germline V gene data show CDR1 as MNHNS and CDR2 as SASEGT. V lost 6 bases, J lost 9 bases, and 8 bases stayed unmatched. The CDR3 loop reads CASRPGQLLSPLHF. The CDR3, as DNA: TGTGCCAGCAGGCCGGGACAGCTTCTTTCACCCCTCCACTTT.